This T cell receptor beta chain was sequenced during a study of metastatic and nonmetastatic thyroid tumors. Study summary: Comparison of repertoires was carried out across blood and tumor or nodule tissue from malignant and benign thyroid patients.

TCRdb re-called the PCR reads via MiXCR. Found here are about 53,000 clones, 20% to 25% of them singletons; the top ten hold 3.5% to 4.5%. V was clipped by 4 bases and J by 8 bases, with 17 bases between them. This CDR3 comprises 14 residues. The germline CDR1 and CDR2 sequences are MDHEN and SYDVKM. All patients were untreated before thyroid surgery. Sequenced: blood. The chain joins TRBV28 to TRBJ1-2, with D possibly being TRBD1 (5 bases). This TCR was sampled from a female donor with papillary thyroid cancer or a benign thyroid nodule (not recorded which). Some clones in this sample may be carry-over from other donors' samples. The CDR3 DNA follows: TGTGCCAGCAGTTATATCGCGGGGCGCGCGGGCTACACCTTC. Protein product: CASSYIAGRAGYTF.